This is a list of T cell receptor beta chains from one sample in a study of identical twins. TCRdb itself ran the 5' RACE reads through MiXCR, one entry per CDR3 protein. In the table there are 350,000 to 500,000 distinct CDR3 sequences, about 18% of which are singletons. Sequenced input: naive T cells sorted from blood. The origin of the receptors is a man in his fifties or sixties in good health. Each CDR3 is given with its conserved first and last residue. Fields, in order: D gene, J gene, clone size, V gene, CDR3 protein, CDR3 DNA. D genes are given only for firm matches. Clone sizes are given selectively: once, few, many, or a class where the clone is expanded.

>TRBD1|TRBJ2-5|NA|TRBV5-1
CASSEQGQGTETQYF
TGCGCCAGCTCCGAGCAGGGACAGGGGACGGAGACCCAGTACTTC
>TRBD2|TRBJ2-1|few|TRBV20-1
CSAKGVAGVDEQFF
TGCAGTGCTAAGGGGGTAGCGGGAGTTGATGAGCAGTTCTTC
>TRBD1|TRBJ2-5|NA|TRBV29-1
CSARTGTGRETQYF
TGCAGCGCAAGAACTGGGACAGGAAGGGAGACCCAGTACTTC
>NA|TRBJ2-7|few|TRBV2
CASSEKYGVWYEQYF
TGTGCCAGCAGTGAAAAGTACGGGGTCTGGTACGAGCAGTACTTC
>TRBD2|TRBJ2-1|few|TRBV9
CASSVDSGRYNEQFF
TGTGCCAGCAGCGTAGACAGCGGGAGATACAATGAGCAGTTCTTC
>TRBD2|TRBJ2-7|few|TRBV20-1
CSARDFSGSPEQYF
TGCAGTGCTAGGGACTTTAGCGGGAGTCCCGAGCAGTACTTC
>NA|TRBJ2-7|many|TRBV5-6
CASSFWTPATYEQYF
TGTGCCAGCAGCTTCTGGACACCGGCGACCTACGAGCAGTACTTC
>TRBD1|TRBJ2-7|NA|TRBV20-1
CSASGGRAEQYF
TGCAGTGCCTCAGGGGGAAGAGCCGAGCAGTACTTC
>NA|TRBJ2-3|few|TRBV5-4
CASSLQGPTDTQYF
TGTGCCAGCAGTCTTCAGGGGCCCACAGATACGCAGTATTTT
>NA|TRBJ2-4|NA|TRBV28
CASSSYGNPGAKNIQYF
TGTGCCAGCAGTTCGTACGGCAATCCGGGGGCCAAAAACATTCAGTACTTC
>NA|TRBJ2-2|few|TRBV3-1
CASSQPHTGELFF
TGTGCCAGCAGCCAGCCGCACACCGGGGAGCTGTTTTTT
>NA|TRBJ2-5|many|TRBV7-9
CASSLVDSQETQYF
TGTGCCAGCAGCTTAGTGGACAGCCAAGAGACCCAGTACTTC
>NA|TRBJ2-5|few|TRBV28
CASTSRQETQYF
TGTGCCAGCACGTCCAGACAAGAGACCCAGTACTTC
>NA|TRBJ2-2|NA|TRBV12-3/TRBV12-4
CASRPNYGTPNTGELFF
TGTGCCAGCAGACCTAACTACGGGACACCGAACACCGGGGAGCTGTTTTTT
>TRBD1|TRBJ2-2|few|TRBV24-1
CATFDRGTGELFF
TGTGCCACCTTCGACAGGGGCACCGGGGAGCTGTTTTTT
>NA|TRBJ2-7|few|TRBV5-1
CASSLPPGDEQYF
TGCGCCAGCAGCTTACCTCCGGGAGACGAGCAGTACTTC
>NA|TRBJ1-3|NA|TRBV29-1
CSGSGNSGNTIYF
TGCAGCGGGTCCGGGAACTCTGGAAACACCATATATTTT
>TRBD1|TRBJ1-5|few|TRBV20-1
CSARGQQGLTYQPQHF
TGCAGTGCTAGAGGTCAACAGGGGCTAACGTATCAGCCCCAGCATTTT
>NA|TRBJ2-7|NA|TRBV20-1
CSARRQGLSEQYF
TGCAGTGCTAGAAGGCAGGGCTTAAGCGAGCAGTACTTC
>TRBD2|TRBJ2-1|NA|TRBV20-1
CSADPGLAGPTYNEQFF
TGCAGTGCTGACCCGGGACTAGCGGGACCGACCTACAATGAGCAGTTCTTC
>NA|TRBJ1-2|few|TRBV7-6
CASSRDRSGYGYTF
TGTGCCAGCAGCCGAGACAGGAGTGGCTATGGCTACACCTTC
>NA|TRBJ2-5|few|TRBV6-5
CASRNNQETQYF
TGTGCCAGCAGGAACAACCAAGAGACCCAGTACTTC
>TRBD2|TRBJ2-3|few|TRBV11-2
CASSSTGTSGGGPDTQYF
TGTGCCAGCAGCTCGACCGGGACTAGCGGCGGGGGGCCAGATACGCAGTATTTT
>NA|TRBJ2-3|many|TRBV29-1
CSVDNRGDTQYF
TGCAGCGTTGATAATCGGGGAGATACGCAGTATTTT
>NA|TRBJ1-1|NA|TRBV12-3/TRBV12-4
CASNLIGNTEAFF
TGTGCCAGCAACTTGATTGGGAACACTGAAGCTTTCTTT
>TRBD1|TRBJ2-7|NA|TRBV12-3/TRBV12-4
CASRGGQEIRQYF
TGTGCCAGCAGGGGGGGACAGGAAATCCGGCAGTACTTC
>NA|TRBJ2-1|many|TRBV11-2
CASSSVRGYNEQFF
TGTGCCAGCAGCTCGGTAAGGGGGTACAATGAGCAGTTCTTC
>NA|TRBJ2-3|many|TRBV6-5
CASINRERIDTQYF
TGTGCCAGCATTAACCGGGAGAGAATAGATACGCAGTATTTT
>NA|TRBJ2-7|many|TRBV6-5
CASSYDSKLYEQYF
TGTGCCAGCAGTTACGACTCCAAACTCTACGAGCAGTACTTC
>NA|TRBJ2-7|NA|TRBV30
CAWSAGLRFRDEQYF
TGTGCCTGGTCCGCGGGACTGAGGTTTAGGGACGAGCAGTACTTC
>TRBD1|TRBJ2-1|NA|TRBV20-1
CSATGTGGREQFF
TGCAGTGCTACCGGGACAGGGGGGCGTGAGCAGTTCTTC
>NA|TRBJ1-1|many|TRBV6-5
CASSYGPYTEAFF
TGTGCCAGCAGTTACGGACCATACACTGAAGCTTTCTTT
>TRBD2|TRBJ2-3|NA|TRBV20-1
CSAVGTSGMVEYF
TGCAGTGCGGTCGGGACTAGCGGGATGGTGGAGTATTTT
>NA|TRBJ1-6|NA|TRBV20-1
CSAREGQVSSPLHF
TGCAGTGCTAGGGAGGGGCAGGTCTCTTCACCCCTCCACTTT